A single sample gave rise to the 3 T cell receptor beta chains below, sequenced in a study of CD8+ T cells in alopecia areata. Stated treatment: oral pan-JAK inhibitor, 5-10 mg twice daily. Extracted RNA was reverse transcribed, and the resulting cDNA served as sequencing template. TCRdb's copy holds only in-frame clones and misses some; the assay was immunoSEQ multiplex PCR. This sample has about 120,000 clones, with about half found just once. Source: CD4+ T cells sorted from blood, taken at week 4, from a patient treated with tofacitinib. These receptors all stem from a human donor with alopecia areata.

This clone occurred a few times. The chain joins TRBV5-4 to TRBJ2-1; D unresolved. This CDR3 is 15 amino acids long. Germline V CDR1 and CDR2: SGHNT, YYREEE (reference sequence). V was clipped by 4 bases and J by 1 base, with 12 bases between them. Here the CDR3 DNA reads TGTGCCAGCAGCCCTGGTGGGGATTCCTACAATGAGCAGTTCTTC. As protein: CASSPGGDSYNEQFF.

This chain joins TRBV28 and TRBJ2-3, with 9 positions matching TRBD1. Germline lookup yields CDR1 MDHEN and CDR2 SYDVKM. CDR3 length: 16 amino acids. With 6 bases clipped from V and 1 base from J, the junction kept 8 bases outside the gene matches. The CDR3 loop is CASRTQGAYGTDTQYF. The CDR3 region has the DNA TGTGCCAGCAGGACACAGGGGGCTTATGGCACAGATACGCAGTATTTT.

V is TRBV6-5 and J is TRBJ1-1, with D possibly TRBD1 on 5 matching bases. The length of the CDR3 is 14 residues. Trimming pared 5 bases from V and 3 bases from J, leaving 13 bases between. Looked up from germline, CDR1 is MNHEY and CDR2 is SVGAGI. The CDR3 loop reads CASSERGTDTEAFF. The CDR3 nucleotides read TGTGCCAGCAGTGAACGGGGGACGGACACTGAAGCTTTCTTT.